Below, one TCR beta chain is given with its context. The antigen is unknown. TCRdb ran MiXCR on the 5' RACE reads and lists one entry per CDR3 protein. Of 49,000 or so distinct CDR3 sequences in the sample, 3.5% to 5% were seen once. This specimen comes from a study of neurological immune-mediated disorders. Study-wide results and caveats: In HTLV-1-associated myelopathy, TCR clonal expansion was greatest, whereas multiple sclerosis had the least, falling below healthy controls.

This clonotype originated in an older woman with multiple sclerosis. Material: PBMCs.

The CDR3 sequence is CATRTSGANEQFF. The CDR3 coding sequence is TGTGCCACCAGGACTAGCGGGGCCAACGAGCAGTTCTTC. V and J are TRBV27 and TRBJ2-1; 12 positions match TRBD2. With V trimmed by 10 bases and J by 10 bases, 8 bases remained unmatched. CDR1 and CDR2 (germline): MNHEY, SMNVEV (reference sequence). The CDR3 totals 13 residues.